The clone carrying this T cell receptor beta chain was recorded many times. Its antigen is unknown. TCRdb reprocessed the 5' RACE reads via MiXCR and lists one record per CDR3 protein. The sample lists some 220,000 distinct CDR3 sequences, roughly 6.6% occurring once. The sample belongs to a study of CD8 T cells in ankylosing spondylitis. V lost 6 bases to trimming and J lost 0 bases, with 14 bases between them. The CDR3 totals 16 residues. CDR1 SGHVS and CDR2 FNYEAQ come from the germline V gene. Findings and limits, study-wide: Seven to nine highly homologous variants formed a TCR beta motif that appeared characteristic of ankylosing spondylitis blood.

This receptor was identified in a male donor with ankylosing spondylitis. This rearrangement joins TRBV7-6 to TRBJ2-2, with D possibly matching TRBD1 (5 bases). The sequenced material came from blood, either unsorted or a sorted T cell fraction (not recorded which). The CDR3 nucleotides are TGTGCCAGCAGATTAAATACAGGCTCGAACACCGGGGAGCTGTTTTTT. Amino acids: CASRLNTGSNTGELFF.